This T cell receptor (beta chain) comes out of a study of immune evolution from preneoplasia to lung adenocarcinoma. The study, taken as a whole, reports: Normal lung had highest clonality; later lesions appeared denser, more diverse.

In regard to this clone: As yet, its antigen is unknown.

The CDR3 has 16 residues. V shed 4 bases, J shed 2 bases, and the junction held 6 bases outside the gene matches. Germline CDR1 reads SGDLS; CDR2 reads YYNGEE. Generated by immunoSEQ multiplex PCR, the TCRdb table keeps only in-frame clones and is missing some. The sample consists of 7,500 to 9,500 clones, roughly 80% of them appearing once. Patient tissue came from resections in Japan or China, 2014–2017. H&E slides confirmed each diagnosis, reviewed by two pathologists independently. V and J are TRBV9 and TRBJ1-3, with 10 bases identical to TRBD1. Sequenced input: FFPE invasive lung adenocarcinoma tissue. The sequence derives from a person between 45 and 75 years old with lung adenocarcinoma. The CDR3 loop reads CASSPRDRGTGNTIYF. As DNA, the CDR3 is TGTGCCAGCAGCCCCCGGGACAGGGGAACTGGAAACACCATATATTTT.